This T cell receptor (beta chain) was sequenced for a study of cytotoxic CD8 clonotypes in ibrutinib-treated CLL (dated by TCRdb to about 2021). Study-level background: The cohort included about 15 treatment-naive and 11 to 12 relapsed/refractory patients; about 18 were IGHV unmutated. Responses were partial in some 24 patients and complete in 2; after median about 68 months follow-up, roughly 14 stayed in remission and 12 progressed. Response samples were taken after a median of approximately eleven months on treatment, ranging from about 6 to 36 months. On average, each sample had roughly 230,000 productive templates and approximately 100,000 productive rearrangements. Longitudinal samples were obtainable from about 30% of the roughly 86 participants in the trial. Cryopreserved peripheral blood mononuclear cells were collected at three points: before therapy, at response, and at either sustained remission or disease progression. Every remission and progressive disease sample was obtained while ibrutinib was still being received by the patients. Broader findings and caveats from the paper: Lymph node repertoires were not examined, and the timing of sampling was not matched between patients in sustained remission and those whose disease progressed. An increase in clonality was observed at ibrutinib response, with clonality remaining stable during sustained remission and falling back toward baseline at progression. At baseline, clonality was higher than in age-matched healthy donors and showed a strong correlation with circulating CD8+ T-cell counts. Public clonotypes were rare and either contracted or stayed stable during treatment, and the rise in clonality at ibrutinib response reflected the expansion of private clonotypes.

The sample's time point, from its label and the paper: progressive disease on ibrutinib. For TCR beta library preparation, 1.5 to 2.5 micrograms of genomic DNA was extracted from cryopreserved PBMCs. Longitudinal blood samples from CLL patients on ibrutinib monotherapy underwent high-throughput TCR beta sequencing. The patients took part in an open-label, single-center phase 2 trial of ibrutinib monotherapy. The goal of deep resolution MiSeq sequencing was a depth between 1 in 1 million and 1 in 200,000 T cells, and coverage averaged 10x per clonotype. The immunoSEQ hsTCRB Kit was used to generate the TCR beta libraries. As for the authors' bioinformatics: Data were analyzed with ImmunoSEQ Data Assistant and ImmunoSEQ Analyzer, with V, D and J genes assigned per IMGT definitions. Clonality was computed as one minus normalized Shannon entropy of productive rearrangement frequencies, ranging from 0 to 1. Only overrepresented clonotypes making up at least 0.05% of each patient's repertoire were included in the public clonotype analysis. Repertoires from more than ten age-matched healthy donors in immuneACCESS were used as clonality controls. TCRdb retrieved this table from immuneACCESS and kept in-frame rearrangements only. Not all clones are present; in checked studies, unresolved V genes account for under half, and no reason is known for the remainder. V, J and clone size derive from that table, while D and trimming were established from the DNA sequence. The sample table shows about 300,000 clones, and roughly 76% are seen once. The ten largest account for roughly 5.7% of the sample.

This clone occurred once. Its recognized antigen is unknown. One base away there is no much larger clone; base qualities are not given. Taken from the germline V gene, the CDR1 and CDR2 loops are SGHAT and FQNNGV. V and J lose 1 base and 5 bases, and a span of 8 bases separates them. Measured from the cysteine to the phenylalanine, the CDR3 is 14 residues long. Just CDR3 DNA is preserved here, 42 bases in frame from base 1. The receptor was derived from a human donor with chronic lymphocytic leukemia. Specimen: PBMCs, collected at disease progression, from a patient treated with ibrutinib. The chain uses TRBV11-2 and TRBJ2-2, with no reliable assignment of the D segment. The CDR3 in this case is CASSLGWATGELFF. The bases read TGTGCCAGCAGCTTAGGGTGGGCGACCGGGGAGCTGTTTTTT.